One and the same sample provided the 15 T cell receptor beta chains below, sequenced in a study of T-cell memory formation after mild COVID-19. TCRdb independently ran MiXCR on the 5' RACE reads; one entry per CDR3 protein. This table has about 360,000 distinct CDR3 sequences, 13% appearing once. The specimen sequenced was PBMCs or a T cell subset sorted from them (not recorded which). These receptors were collected from a man between 18 and 29 years old who had mild COVID-19 (a few samples of this study predate the infection). Cell type and time point are not known.

V is TRBV7-2 and J is TRBJ1-2, with TRBD1 identical over 8 bases. V lost 3 bases to trimming and J lost 6 bases; unmatched junction nucleotides: 6. The CDR3 contains 14 residues. CDR1 is SGHTA and CDR2 is FQGNSA in the germline V gene. CDR3 sequence (DNA): TGTGCCAGCAGCTTGCCTCAGGGGGCGGATGGCTACACCTTC. It codes for CASSLPQGADGYTF.

This clonotype was observed a handful of times. This CDR3 reads CASSLRTKDTQYF. The CDR3 DNA follows: TGTGCCAGCAGCTTAAGGACTAAAGATACGCAGTATTTT. This chain connects TRBV7-3 to TRBJ2-3, with D maybe TRBD2 (6 bases). The germline V gene has CDR1 SGHTA and CDR2 FQGTGA. Trimming pared 1 base from V and 5 bases from J, leaving 7 bases between. The CDR3 is made up of 13 amino acids.

This chain connects TRBV5-1 to TRBJ2-7; D perhaps matches TRBD2 (5 bases). V was cut by 2 bases and J by 5 bases, with 11 bases left in between. CDR1 and CDR2 (germline): SGHRS, YFSETQ. The CDR3 extends over 13 amino acids. Here the CDR3 reads CASSLEGSDEQYV. The CDR3 bases are TGCGCCAGCAGCTTAGAAGGGAGCGACGAGCAGTACGTC.

The chain employs TRBV29-1 and TRBJ2-2; 8 nucleotides agree with TRBD1. CDR1 and CDR2 from the germline V gene are SQVTM and ANQGSEA. There are 14 residues in the CDR3. J gave up 5 bases and V 8 bases, and 10 bases lay outside the gene matches. The CDR3 here is CSSLNTGGTGELFF. The CDR3 nucleotides read TGCAGCTCCCTGAATACAGGGGGGACCGGGGAGCTGTTTTTT.

This clonotype appeared many times. The chain uses TRBV13 and TRBJ1-6; D may be TRBD1 (6 bases). Germline V gene data show CDR1 as PRHDT and CDR2 as FYEKMQ (reference sequence). This CDR3 is 16 amino acids long. V was clipped by 4 bases and J by 8 bases, with 18 bases between them. For the CDR3, the DNA is TGTGCCAGCAGCTCGAGACCGGACAGTCCATATTCACCCCTCCACTTT. Amino acid sequence: CASSSRPDSPYSPLHF.

V is TRBV20-1 and J is TRBJ1-1; perhaps TRBD1 as D (6 bases). CDR1 is DFQATT, CDR2 SNEGSKA, per germline (reference sequence). CDR3 length: 13 residues. The germline V and J ends were trimmed by 3 bases and 5 bases, with 13 bases remaining between them. CDR3 in amino acids: CSARVGGLTEAFF. CDR3 nucleotides: TGCAGTGCTAGGGTGGGGGGGCTTACTGAAGCTTTCTTT.

This rearrangement joins TRBV10-3 to TRBJ2-7, with 10 bases fitting TRBD1. Germline-derived CDR1 and CDR2 are ENHRY and SYGVKD. The CDR3 consists of 17 residues. Germline trimming cut 0 bases from V and 3 bases from J; bases unmatched to any gene: 8. DNA for the CDR3: TGTGCCATCAGTGAGTCGGGGGCGACAGGGGGCCGCTACGAGCAGTACTTC. This codes for CAISESGATGGRYEQYF.

This clonotype was detected only a few times. V is TRBV7-3 and J is TRBJ2-3; 8 nucleotides line up with TRBD2. Germline V gene data show CDR1 as SGHTA and CDR2 as FQGTGA. This CDR3 region has 15 residues. The V segment lost 4 bases and the J segment 4 bases; nucleotides outside the gene matches: 7. Here the CDR3 DNA reads TGTGCCAGCAGCTCGTCGGGGGGGCTGGCAGATACGCAGTATTTT. Translated: CASSSSGGLADTQYF.

The CDR3 bases are TGTGCCAGTAGTTCACGACAGTCAGGCTACACCTTC. Translation gives CASSSRQSGYTF. The V and J genes are TRBV19 and TRBJ1-2; D may be TRBD1 (5 bases). This CDR3 spans 12 amino acids. The ends were cut back, 5 bases at V and 8 bases at J, with 12 bases in the middle. Germline V gene data show CDR1 as LNHDA and CDR2 as SQIVND (reference sequence).

The chain recombines TRBV6-2 or TRBV6-3 with TRBJ2-2; 7 bases are shared with TRBD1. The V segment lost 7 bases and the J segment 4 bases; nucleotides outside the gene matches: 6. CDR1 MNHEY and CDR2 SVGEGT come from the germline V gene. There are 14 residues in the CDR3. The chain's CDR3 is CASKRSGGTGELFF. The CDR3 DNA reads as TGTGCCAGCAAGAGGTCAGGGGGCACCGGGGAGCTGTTTTTT.

This clonotype was seen a few times. The chain links TRBV10-3 to TRBJ1-4; D is possibly TRBD1 (6 bases). This CDR3 contains 13 residues. Per germline, CDR1 ENHRY and CDR2 SYGVKD. V was cut by 11 bases and J by 5 bases, with 15 bases left in between. CDR3 nucleotides: TGTGCCTCCCGTCGGGACACAAATGAAAAACTGTTTTTT. This sequence encodes CASRRDTNEKLFF.

The chain links TRBV27 to TRBJ1-1; no clear D. The CDR3 extends over 13 amino acids. V was trimmed by 7 bases and J by 1 base, leaving 10 bases between them. Germline lookup yields CDR1 MNHEY and CDR2 SMNVEV (reference sequence). The CDR3 is CASTWRANTEAFF. The CDR3 DNA follows: TGTGCCAGCACCTGGAGGGCGAACACTGAAGCTTTCTTT.

This clonotype was observed a handful of times. V and J are TRBV18 and TRBJ1-6; D is unclear. V shed 3 bases and J shed 0 bases, with 18 bases lying between them. CDR1 is KGHSH, CDR2 LQKENI, per germline. The CDR3 spans 19 residues. CDR3 sequence: CASSPWAPAYGSYNSPLHF. In DNA, the CDR3 is TGTGCCAGCTCACCCTGGGCACCTGCCTATGGCTCCTATAATTCACCCCTCCACTTT.

This clonotype was counted at least ten times. The chain is built from TRBV7-3 and TRBJ2-1, with 7 bases aligning to TRBD2. Looked up from germline, CDR1 is SGHTA and CDR2 is FQGTGA. Trimming cost V 5 bases and J 3 bases; bases outside gene matches: 4. The CDR3 is made up of 14 amino acids. The CDR3 is CASSPTSSYNEQFF. DNA of the CDR3: TGTGCCAGCAGCCCGACTAGCAGCTACAATGAGCAGTTCTTC.

This clonotype was detected many times. In DNA, the CDR3 is TGTGCCAGCAGTGAAGTCTTGGCGGAGACCGGGGAGCTGTTTTTT. This gives the protein CASSEVLAETGELFF. This chain uses TRBV6-1 with TRBJ2-2; D call uncertain. V lost 1 base, J lost 5 bases, and 11 bases lay in between. Germline lookup yields CDR1 MNHNS and CDR2 SASEGT. The CDR3 spans 15 residues.